The source of this TCR beta chain is a study of T cells after yellow fever vaccination. As for the study in general: The authors prepared low-cell-number fractions using SMART-Seq v4 Ultra Low Input. Overall study results and limits: Most primary-vaccination clones reappeared after the booster (about 96% CD4, approximately 88% CD8). Few clonotypes appeared in both CD4 and CD8 compartments.

They built TCR cDNA with 5'RACE template switching, a step that put in a universal primer site and UMIs. TCRdb itself ran the 5' RACE reads through MiXCR, one entry per CDR3 protein. The sample consists of some 560,000 distinct CDR3 sequences, around 21% of them appearing once. Germline CDR1 reads LGHNA; CDR2 reads YNFKEQ. Trimming removed 2 bases from V and 2 bases from J, with 9 bases in between. The CDR3 has 14 amino acids. With respect to this clonotype: As yet, its antigen is unknown.

The receptor was isolated from a man aged 30 to 39 who received the YFV17D yellow fever vaccine. This sequence joins TRBV4-2 and TRBJ1-1; D is unresolved. Sequencing was performed on PBMCs, taken 15 days after the yellow fever booster vaccination. As DNA, the CDR3 is TGTGCCAGCAGCCAAACCAGGACTAACACTGAAGCTTTCTTT. Translation gives CASSQTRTNTEAFF.